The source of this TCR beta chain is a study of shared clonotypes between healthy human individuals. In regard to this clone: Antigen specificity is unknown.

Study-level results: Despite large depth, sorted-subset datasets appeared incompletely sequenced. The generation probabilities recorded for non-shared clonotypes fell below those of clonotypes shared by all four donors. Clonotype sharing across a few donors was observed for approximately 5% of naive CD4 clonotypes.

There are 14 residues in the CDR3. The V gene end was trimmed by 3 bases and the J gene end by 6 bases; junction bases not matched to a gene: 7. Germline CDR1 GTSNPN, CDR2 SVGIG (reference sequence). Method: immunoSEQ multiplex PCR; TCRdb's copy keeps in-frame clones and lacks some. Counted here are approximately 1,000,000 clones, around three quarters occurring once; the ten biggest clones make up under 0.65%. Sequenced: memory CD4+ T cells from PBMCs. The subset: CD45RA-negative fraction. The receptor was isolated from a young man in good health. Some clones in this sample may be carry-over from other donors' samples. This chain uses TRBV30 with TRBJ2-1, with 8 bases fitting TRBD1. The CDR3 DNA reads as TGTGCCTGGAGCCAGGGGGCGCAAGTCAATGAGCAGTTCTTC. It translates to CAWSQGAQVNEQFF.